Below are 17 T cell receptor beta chains sequenced from a single sample in a study of T cell changes during pregnancy in multiple sclerosis. The repertoire was sequenced with immunoSEQ multiplex PCR; TCRdb's copy has only in-frame clones and lacks some. Altogether about 73,000 clones are present, approximately 92% being singletons, with the ten largest covering less than 3%. The sample consisted of peripheral blood, taken in the third trimester of pregnancy. The source is a female donor in good health, enrolled as a control in a pregnancy study.

This clone was observed once. Other DNA sequences in the same sample also yield this CDR3. The chain is built from TRBV6-5 and TRBJ1-3; a possible D gene is TRBD1 (6 bases). Deletions cut 0 bases from V and 3 bases from J, with 9 bases between. This CDR3 contains 15 residues. In germline, CDR1 is MNHEY, CDR2 SVGAGI. DNA of the CDR3: TGTGCCAGCAGTTACTCGAGGGGGAGTGGAAACACCATATATTTT. This gives the protein CASSYSRGSGNTIYF.

The chain is built from TRBV7-9 and TRBJ2-3; 10 bases are shared with TRBD2. The CDR3 is 15 amino acids. CDR1 is SEHNR and CDR2 is FQNEAQ in the germline V gene (reference sequence). After removal of 2 bases from V and 1 base from J, the junction contained 0 bases not matched to a gene. CDR3 amino acids: CASSLLAGGTDTQYF. Here the CDR3 DNA reads TGTGCCAGCAGCTTACTAGCGGGAGGCACAGATACGCAGTATTTT. Based on the CDR3 plus reference TRBV7-9 and TRBJ2-3, the full variable domain is DTGVSQNPRHKITKRGQNVTFRCDPISEHNRLYWYRQTLGQGPEFLTYFQNEAQLEKSRLLSDRFSAERPKGSFSTLEIQRTEQGDSAMYLCASSLLAGGTDTQYFGPGTRLTVL.

The chain has TRBV7-9 and TRBJ1-4; D is ambiguous. Trimming left V 1 base short and J 7 bases short, with 13 bases between. Germline CDR1 reads SEHNR; CDR2 reads FQNEAQ (reference sequence). The CDR3 has 15 amino acids. For the CDR3, the DNA is TGTGCCAGCAGCTTAGGGGCGGGCTCGGTTGAAAAACTGTTTTTT. This translates into CASSLGAGSVEKLFF. Full variable domain (remainder filled in from reference TRBV7-9 and TRBJ1-4): DTGVSQNPRHKITKRGQNVTFRCDPISEHNRLYWYRQTLGQGPEFLTYFQNEAQLEKSRLLSDRFSAERPKGSFSTLEIQRTEQGDSAMYLCASSLGAGSVEKLFFGSGTQLSVL.

The chain's CDR3 is CASSLARVGTSGNGGSDTQYF. CDR3 DNA sequence: TGCGCCAGCAGCTTGGCGAGGGTAGGGACTAGCGGGAACGGGGGCTCAGATACGCAGTATTTT. This chain uses TRBV5-1 with TRBJ2-3; 13 positions agree with TRBD2. This CDR3 has 21 residues. The V and J ends lost 0 bases and 4 bases, in that order; junction bases with no gene match: 17. The germline V gene encodes CDR1 SGHRS and CDR2 YFSETQ.

The CDR3 DNA is TGTGCCACCAGCAGAGCCAGGGGAGGCTACACCTTC. Translation: CATSRARGGYTF. The chain couples TRBV15 to TRBJ1-2, with D perhaps TRBD1 (6 bases). Germline assignment: CDR1 LNHNV and CDR2 YYDKDF (reference sequence). The ends were cut back, 1 base at V and 8 bases at J, with 8 bases in the middle. CDR3 length: 12 amino acids.

The chain recombines TRBV19 with TRBJ2-2, with TRBD2 matching over 15 bases. The germline gives CDR1 LNHDA, CDR2 SQIVND (reference sequence). The CDR3 totals 15 residues. J lost 8 bases, V lost 6 bases, and 4 bases had no gene match. CDR3 amino acids: CASRTGLAGGGELFF. The DNA of the CDR3 is TGTGCCAGTAGGACGGGACTAGCGGGAGGAGGGGAGCTGTTTTTT.

This clone showed up just a few times. The chain joins TRBV2 to TRBJ1-1; the D is unclear. Germline CDR1 SNHLY, CDR2 FYNNEI. With 3 bases removed from V and 5 bases from J, the gap between germline ends came to 16 bases. There are 15 residues in the CDR3. Here the CDR3 DNA reads TGTGCCAGCAGTGACGCCTATCCGGGGAGGACTGAAGCTTTCTTT. Amino acids: CASSDAYPGRTEAFF.

The table lists this clone with a few counts. The rearrangement joins TRBV7-7 to TRBJ1-2; D not resolved. There are 15 residues in the CDR3. Trimming removed 5 bases from V and 4 bases from J, with 17 bases in between. The V gene's germline CDR1 is SSHAT and CDR2 FNYEAQ (reference sequence). The CDR3 loop reads CASSPCGHSRYGYTF. The CDR3 bases are TGTGCCAGCAGCCCCTGCGGGCACTCTCGCTATGGCTACACCTTC.

The chain employs TRBV28 and TRBJ1-1; D call uncertain. There are 12 residues in the CDR3. CDR1 is MDHEN, CDR2 SYDVKM, per germline. The V and J ends lost 4 bases and 3 bases respectively, with 6 bases between them. The CDR3 here is CASSSLYTEAFF. As DNA, the CDR3 is TGTGCCAGCAGTTCACTCTACACTGAAGCTTTCTTT.

The chain carries TRBV11-3 and TRBJ2-5; D may be TRBD2 (5 bases). This CDR3 spans 13 amino acids. From germline, CDR1 is SGHNT and CDR2 YENEEA. V lost 6 bases, J lost 2 bases, and 10 bases lay in between. CDR3 DNA sequence: TGTGCCAGCAGTTACACGGGACAAGAGACCCAGTACTTC. This gives the protein CASSYTGQETQYF.

The chain has TRBV4-1 and TRBJ2-7; D is perhaps TRBD2 (6 bases). The V end lost 4 bases, the J end lost 0 bases, and 16 bases lay between the germline ends. Germline V gives CDR1 MGHRA, CDR2 YSYEKL. The length of the CDR3 is 16 residues. DNA for the CDR3: TGCGCCAGCAGCCGGGACTTCGCCTTCAGCTCCTACGAGCAGTACTTC. It codes for CASSRDFAFSSYEQYF.

The CDR3: CASSELAGESTDTQYF. The CDR3 nucleotides are TGTGCCAGCAGTGAACTAGCGGGGGAGAGCACAGATACGCAGTATTTT. The gene calls are TRBV6-4 and TRBJ2-3; TRBD2 matches at 11 bases. Germline lookup yields CDR1 MRHNA and CDR2 SNTAGT. V dropped 3 bases and J dropped 0; count of bases not matched to a gene: 2. The CDR3 contains 16 residues.

This chain uses TRBV28 with TRBJ1-2; possible D gene TRBD1, 5 bases. This CDR3 region has 14 residues. From germline, CDR1 is MDHEN and CDR2 SYDVKM. V was trimmed by 2 bases and J by 3 bases, leaving 10 bases between them. CDR3 bases: TGTGCCAGCAGTTTACGGGGGATTGACTATGGCTACACCTTC. This encodes CASSLRGIDYGYTF.

This clone was observed a single time. This CDR3 is CASSSLGTEVETQYF. CDR3 nucleotides: TGTGCCAGCAGCTCCCTCGGGACAGAGGTAGAGACCCAGTACTTC. This chain uses TRBV7-8 with TRBJ2-5, with TRBD1 matching 7 bases. CDR3 length equals 15 residues. J was trimmed by 4 bases and V by 4 bases; bases with no gene match: 9. CDR1 and CDR2 (germline): SGHVS, FQNEAQ.

This chain links TRBV18 with TRBJ2-7; TRBD2 might be the D (6 bases). Trimming pared 1 base from V and 2 bases from J, leaving 9 bases between. The CDR3 extends over 14 amino acids. CDR1 and CDR2 from the germline V gene are KGHSH and LQKENI. The CDR3 coding sequence is TGTGCCAGCTCACCACAGGGAGGAACCTACGAGCAGTACTTC. Protein sequence: CASSPQGGTYEQYF.

This sequence joins TRBV7-2 and TRBJ1-6; D gene unclear. The CDR3 loop spans 16 amino acids. The V gene's germline CDR1 is SGHTA and CDR2 FQGNSA. V shed 3 bases and J shed 2 bases, with 11 bases lying between them. The CDR3 loop reads CASSLYLQTYNSPLHF. The CDR3 bases are TGTGCCAGCAGCTTGTACCTCCAGACCTATAATTCACCCCTCCACTTT.

In nucleotides, the CDR3 is TGTGCCAGCTCACCGGGACAGGGGGCACAAGGCTACACCTTC. Translating it yields CASSPGQGAQGYTF. The chain carries TRBV18 and TRBJ1-2, with 12 bases fitting TRBD1. Germline assignment: CDR1 KGHSH and CDR2 LQKENI. Trimming removed 3 bases from V and 8 bases from J; junction bases left unmatched: 4. The CDR3 runs to 14 residues.